This entry lists 19 T cell receptor beta chains sequenced from one sample in a study of blood T cell repertoires in COVID-19 (dated by TCRdb to the early 2020s). Library generation was performed with the immunoSEQ multiplex PCR assay. TCRdb provides this immuneACCESS table in a form limited to in-frame rearrangements. Some clones are lacking; in checked studies, under half of them reflect an unresolved V gene, and why the rest are absent is not known. This sample has over 200,000 clones in its table, and under 90% of those were observed once. Jointly, the top ten make up less than 2% of the sample. Sample: PBMCs or T cells enriched from blood (not recorded which). Receptor source: a man aged 55 to 69 who had recovered from COVID-19.

The CDR3 loop reads CSVAREADTEAFF. CDR3 in DNA: TGCAGCGTTGCGAGGGAGGCGGACACTGAAGCTTTCTTT. The rearrangement links TRBV29-1 to TRBJ1-1; D not certain. CDR3 size: 13 residues. The germline V gene encodes CDR1 SQVTM and CDR2 ANQGSEA. Deletions cut 4 bases from V and 3 bases from J, with 12 bases between.

A remark on this clone: A read error may produce the germline difference seen at one junction end. The chain joins TRBV29-1 to TRBJ2-2; TRBD2 is a possible D gene (6 bases). Germline values: CDR1 SQVTM, CDR2 ANQGSEA. This CDR3 has 12 residues. In DNA form, the CDR3 reads TGCAGCGTTGAAGCCGGCCCCGGGGGGCTGTTTTTT. It specifies CSVEAGPGGLFF.

The chain joins TRBV19 to TRBJ1-6; the D gene is possibly TRBD1 (6 bases). V was pared by 9 bases and J by 0 bases, with 15 bases between. The CDR3 spans 16 residues. Germline V gene data show CDR1 as LNHDA and CDR2 as SQIVND (reference sequence). The CDR3 DNA follows: TGTGCCAGCCGCAACACAGGGAACTCCTATAATTCACCCCTCCACTTT. It translates to CASRNTGNSYNSPLHF.

The V call is TRBV5-6, the J call TRBJ2-1; 7 positions match TRBD2. V lost 0 bases and J lost 4; bases outside the gene matches: 7. CDR3 size: 16 residues. CDR1 and CDR2 (germline): SGHDT, YYEEEE. The CDR3 here is CASSLGEGRNYNEQFF. DNA for the CDR3: TGTGCCAGCAGCTTGGGGGAGGGACGGAATTACAATGAGCAGTTCTTC.

The rearrangement links TRBV15 to TRBJ1-5; 9 bases fit TRBD1. CDR3 length: 16 amino acids. Germline V gene sequence: CDR1 LNHNV, CDR2 YYDKDF (reference sequence). V lost 0 bases and J lost 3; bases outside the gene matches: 3. The CDR3 DNA follows: TGTGCCACCAGCAGAGACCGGACAGGGGACAATCAGCCCCAGCATTTT. This gives the protein CATSRDRTGDNQPQHF.

V gene TRBV3-1 (or the pseudogene TRBV3-2) combines with J gene TRBJ1-2; D may be TRBD1 (6 bases). The CDR3 spans 14 residues. Trimming took off 3 bases at V and 4 bases at J, with 12 bases between the two ends. The V gene's germline CDR1 is LGHDT and CDR2 YNNKEL (reference sequence). CDR3 sequence: CASSQDRQAYGYTF. The CDR3 nucleotides are TGTGCCAGCAGCCAGGACCGACAGGCCTATGGCTACACCTTC.

This clone has only one observation. The chain uses TRBV7-3 and TRBJ2-3; tentative D call: TRBD1 (6 bases). Trimming took off 5 bases at V and 3 bases at J, with 12 bases between the two ends. Germline V gives CDR1 SGHTA, CDR2 FQGTGA. This CDR3 is 14 amino acids long. The CDR3 is CASSRTGLTDTQYF. The CDR3, as DNA: TGTGCCAGCAGCCGAACAGGGTTGACAGATACGCAGTATTTT. Full variable domain (rest looked up from reference TRBV7-3 and TRBJ2-3): GAGVSQTPSNKVTEKGKYVELRCDPISGHTALYWYRQSLGQGPEFLIYFQGTGAADDSGLPNDRFFAVRPEGSVSTLKIQRTERGDSAVYLCASSRTGLTDTQYFGPGTRLTVL.

This chain uses TRBV3-1 (or the pseudogene TRBV3-2) with TRBJ2-4; possible D gene TRBD2, 5 bases. Germline V gene sequence: CDR1 LGHDT, CDR2 YNNKEL (reference sequence). The CDR3 runs to 13 residues. The ends were cut back, 1 base at V and 8 bases at J, with 9 bases in the middle. This CDR3 reads CASSQVPEDIQYF. The CDR3 DNA is TGTGCCAGCAGCCAAGTCCCGGAGGACATTCAGTACTTC.

This chain connects TRBV5-1 to TRBJ1-1, with D perhaps matching TRBD1 (5 bases). The germline V gene has CDR1 SGHRS and CDR2 YFSETQ. This CDR3 has 16 amino acids. V was pared by 0 bases and J by 1 base, with 13 bases between. The CDR3 DNA reads TGCGCCAGCAGCTTGGTGGCAGGGATACGGAACACTGAAGCTTTCTTT. Protein sequence: CASSLVAGIRNTEAFF.

The chain combines TRBV2 with TRBJ1-2; a possible D gene is TRBD1 (5 bases). The CDR3 covers 15 residues. Per the germline V gene, CDR1 is SNHLY and CDR2 is FYNNEI. Trimming removed 2 bases at V and 3 bases at J, with 13 bases between. This CDR3 is CASSELLGGDYGYTF. Here the CDR3 DNA reads TGTGCCAGCAGTGAATTGTTGGGGGGAGACTATGGCTACACCTTC.

J is TRBJ1-3 and V is TRBV25-1, with a tentative D call TRBD1 (6 bases). CDR1 and CDR2 (germline): MGHDK, SYGVNS. Trimming left V 5 bases short and J 0 bases short, with 8 bases between. This CDR3 is 14 amino acids long. DNA for the CDR3: TGTGCCAGCAGTCAGGGGCTCTCTGGAAACACCATATATTTT. Protein product: CASSQGLSGNTIYF.

V is TRBV15 and J is TRBJ2-4; no clear D gene. V was shortened by 3 bases and J by 1 base, with 4 bases between the two germline ends. This CDR3 comprises 13 residues. Germline V gene lookup returns CDR1 LNHNV and CDR2 YYDKDF (reference sequence). DNA for the CDR3: TGTGCCACCAGCAGTTCGGCCAAAAACATTCAGTACTTC. It codes for CATSSSAKNIQYF.

The CDR3 region is CASSQDPGLSSGNTIYF. The CDR3 DNA is TGTGCCAGCAGCCAAGATCCCGGACTGAGCTCTGGAAACACCATATATTTT. V gene TRBV4-2 combines with J gene TRBJ1-3, with D unclear. The V gene lost 0 bases and the J gene lost 0 bases, with 12 bases spanning the gap. Per germline, CDR1 LGHNA and CDR2 YNFKEQ. The CDR3 covers 17 residues.

J is TRBJ1-4 and V is TRBV18; the match to TRBD1 covers 7 bases. V lost 3 bases and J lost 5; bases outside the gene matches: 6. The CDR3 extends over 15 amino acids. From germline, CDR1 is KGHSH and CDR2 LQKENI. CDR3 sequence: CASSPWRQGNEKLFF. CDR3 bases: TGTGCCAGCTCACCTTGGAGACAGGGAAATGAAAAACTGTTTTTT. Complete variable domain (other parts from reference TRBV18 and TRBJ1-4): NAGVMQNPRHLVRRRGQEARLRCSPMKGHSHVYWYRQLPEEGLKFMVYLQKENIIDESGMPKERFSAEFPKEGPSILRIQQVVRGDSAAYFCASSPWRQGNEKLFFGSGTQLSVL.

V usage is TRBV7-2 and J usage is TRBJ2-1, with 7 bases aligning to TRBD1. This CDR3 contains 12 residues. The junction had 1 base not matched to a gene; V was cut back by 5 bases and J by 6 bases. Germline-derived CDR1 and CDR2 are SGHTA and FQGNSA. CDR3 DNA: TGTGCCAGCAGCAGACAGGGCAATGAGCAGTTCTTC. This translates into CASSRQGNEQFF.

The chain employs TRBV19 and TRBJ2-7; 12 positions match TRBD2. The CDR3 length is 18 residues. Per germline, CDR1 LNHDA and CDR2 SQIVND (reference sequence). V was pared by 5 bases and J by 3 bases, with 14 bases of the junction left unmatched. The CDR3 DNA reads as TGTGCCAGTAGTGATCGGACTAGCGGGGTGGGCCTTGGCTACGAGCAGTACTTC. This encodes CASSDRTSGVGLGYEQYF.

The rearrangement uses TRBV7-2 and TRBJ1-5; tentatively, D is TRBD1 (6 bases). The V gene's germline CDR1 is SGHTA and CDR2 FQGNSA. Trimming cost V 2 bases and J 6 bases, with 14 bases left between them. There are 15 residues in the CDR3. The CDR3 DNA follows: TGTGCCAGCAGCTTATTGCCACAGGGATTTCAGCCCCAGCATTTT. It encodes CASSLLPQGFQPQHF.

The chain carries TRBV7-9 and TRBJ2-1; no clear D. Germline lookup yields CDR1 SEHNR and CDR2 FQNEAQ (reference sequence). V gave up 6 bases and J gave up 0 bases, with 9 bases separating them. The CDR3 contains 14 residues. CDR3 coding DNA: TGTGCCAGCAGTTCCGACACCTCCTACAATGAGCAGTTCTTC. Protein sequence: CASSSDTSYNEQFF.

The chain uses TRBV24-1 and TRBJ2-5; 10 bases match TRBD1. Losses at the gene ends were 5 bases for V and 1 base for J; bases not matched to a gene: 6. This CDR3 contains 16 residues. Germline V gene lookup returns CDR1 KGHDR and CDR2 SFDVKD. The CDR3: CATSGRDRGIQETQYF. The CDR3 DNA follows: TGTGCCACCAGTGGTAGGGACAGGGGAATCCAAGAGACCCAGTACTTC.